Presented here are 30 T cell receptor beta chains from one specimen sequenced in a study of HIV-infected children after antiretroviral therapy interruption. The TCR library was built from RNA with a 3' RACE protocol and unique molecular identifiers. TCRdb re-called the 3' RACE reads with MiXCR, one entry per CDR3 protein. Among about 89,000 distinct CDR3 sequences, about 6.9% were seen once, and the ten largest hold 0.85% to 1.3%. The sample's treatment: PENTA 11 planned treatment interruption arm or continuous ART arm. This specimen consisted of CD45RA+ CD4+ T cells from PBMCs, pooled from several time points, obtained from a donor given antiretroviral therapy, either interrupted or continuous. Subset of the sample: naive CD4+ CD45RA+ CD45RO- T cells. These receptors were taken from a pool of human donors with HIV.

This clonotype was seen ten or more times. The chain is built from TRBV20-1 and TRBJ2-3; D is ambiguous. Germline values: CDR1 DFQATT, CDR2 SNEGSKA (reference sequence). Trimming took off 6 bases at V and 0 bases at J, with 19 bases between the two ends. The CDR3 totals 16 residues. DNA for the CDR3: TGCAGTGCCCTTTCGGGCCGACGTGCTAGCACAGATACGCAGTATTTT. Translated: CSALSGRRASTDTQYF.

The chain links TRBV23-1 to TRBJ2-3; no definite D call. TRBV23-1 has ORF status, its function being uncertain. V shed 2 bases and J shed 6 bases, with 9 bases lying between them. The CDR3 contains 13 residues. Here the CDR3 reads CASSQILVDTQYF. Here the CDR3 DNA reads TGCGCCAGCAGTCAAATCCTCGTGGATACGCAGTATTTT.

A few counts support this clonotype. The DNA of the CDR3 is TGTGCCAGCAGTTACTCTAACTCAGGGGGCTTCGCTGAAGCTTTCTTT. Amino acid sequence: CASSYSNSGGFAEAFF. The chain recombines TRBV6-6 with TRBJ1-1, with TRBD1 matching over 8 bases. V trimming: 0 bases; J trimming: 6 bases; junction bases outside the gene matches: 9. Germline-derived CDR1 and CDR2 are MNHNY and SVGAGI (reference sequence). The CDR3 spans 16 residues.

This clonotype was counted only a few times. The chain is built from TRBV29-1 and TRBJ2-7; D is uncertain. Germline assignment: CDR1 SQVTM and CDR2 ANQGSEA. V lost 4 bases and J lost 2, with 6 bases in between. The CDR3 contains 11 residues. The CDR3 bases are TGCAGCGTTGCTGGGACCTACGAGCAGTACTTC. Translating it yields CSVAGTYEQYF.

There are many counts of this clonotype. V is TRBV19 and J is TRBJ2-2; 10 bases are shared with TRBD1. The CDR3 contains 15 residues. CDR1 and CDR2 from the germline V gene are LNHDA and SQIVND (reference sequence). Trimming took 8 bases from V and 5 from J; bases not matched to a gene: 8. In DNA, the CDR3 is TGTGCCAGTGGCGACAGGGGGCGCATAACCGGGGAGCTGTTTTTT. Protein product: CASGDRGRITGELFF.

Many counts were recorded for this clonotype. The chain carries TRBV2 and TRBJ2-7; D is unresolved. CDR1 is SNHLY and CDR2 is FYNNEI in the germline V gene. The V end lost 5 bases, the J end lost 1 base, and 6 bases lay between the germline ends. The length of the CDR3 is 12 residues. The CDR3, as DNA: TGTGCCAGCAGTCCCCCATCCTACGAGCAGTACTTC. Amino acid sequence: CASSPPSYEQYF.

This clonotype showed up many times. V is TRBV18 and J is TRBJ1-1; possible D gene TRBD1, 5 bases. The CDR3 has 14 residues. Trimming pared 6 bases from V and 4 bases from J, leaving 15 bases between. CDR1 and CDR2 (germline): KGHSH, LQKENI. CDR3 region: CASSTDQGPTEAFF. As DNA, the CDR3 is TGTGCCAGCTCCACCGACCAGGGCCCCACTGAAGCTTTCTTT.

Only a few counts were recorded for this clonotype. The J gene is TRBJ2-7, the V gene TRBV6-1, with TRBD2 as a possible D gene (5 bases). Germline lookup yields CDR1 MNHNS and CDR2 SASEGT. V lost 11 bases, J lost 4 bases, and 18 bases lay in between. This CDR3 has 13 residues. CDR3 in amino acids: CAAGYGSEYEQYF. CDR3 bases: TGTGCCGCCGGGTATGGGAGCGAGTACGAGCAGTACTTC.

The sample holds a few counts of this clonotype. The rearrangement uses TRBV7-2 and TRBJ2-2; possible D gene TRBD2, 6 bases. Between the trimmed V and J ends, which lost 1 base and 6 bases, there was a span of 12 bases. The CDR3 has 15 amino acids. Per the germline V gene, CDR1 is SGHTA and CDR2 is FQGNSA. This chain's CDR3 is CASSLESGFSGELFF. The CDR3 DNA reads as TGTGCCAGCAGCTTAGAAAGCGGGTTCTCCGGGGAGCTGTTTTTT.

This clonotype was seen repeatedly, ten times or more. The rearrangement joins TRBV27 to TRBJ2-7, with D possibly being TRBD1 (6 bases). This CDR3 comprises 16 residues. Germline assignment: CDR1 MNHEY and CDR2 SMNVEV (reference sequence). Trimming pared 2 bases from V and 2 bases from J, leaving 16 bases between. The CDR3 protein is CASSLGWVTGPYEQYF. The CDR3 nucleotides are TGTGCCAGCAGTTTAGGGTGGGTTACAGGGCCCTACGAGCAGTACTTC.

This clonotype was recorded at least ten times. The V call is TRBV2, the J call TRBJ2-7; TRBD2 agrees at 9 bases. Unmatched junction bases numbered 6, after V lost 6 bases and J lost 3 bases. CDR1 and CDR2 (germline): SNHLY, FYNNEI. The CDR3 covers 14 residues. The CDR3 loop is CASRGGSGSYEQYF. The CDR3 DNA reads as TGTGCCAGCAGAGGGGGTAGCGGGAGCTACGAGCAGTACTTC. The whole variable domain, filled in from reference TRBV2 and TRBJ2-7, reads EPEVTQTPSHQVTQMGQEVILRCVPISNHLYFYWYRQILGQKVEFLVSFYNNEISEKSEIFDDQFSVERPDGSNFTLKIRSTKLEDSAMYFCASRGGSGSYEQYFGPGTRLTVT.

This clonotype was counted only a few times. The chain combines TRBV4-3 with TRBJ2-7; D is possibly TRBD1 (5 bases). The germline V and J ends were trimmed by 3 bases and 6 bases, with 18 bases remaining between them. The CDR3 loop spans 15 amino acids. Germline V gene sequence: CDR1 LGHNA, CDR2 YSLEER. CDR3: CASSQETVFVREQYF. Written as DNA, the CDR3 is TGCGCCAGCAGCCAGGAGACAGTTTTTGTGCGCGAGCAGTACTTC.

This clonotype appeared many times. The chain recombines TRBV4-1 with TRBJ2-7; possible D gene TRBD2, 5 bases. V shed 0 bases and J shed 4 bases, with 10 bases lying between them. This CDR3 region has 14 residues. Germline CDR1 and CDR2: MGHRA and YSYEKL. CDR3: CASSQEVGGYEQYF. The CDR3, as DNA: TGCGCCAGCAGCCAAGAAGTCGGAGGTTACGAGCAGTACTTC.

This clonotype was counted ten times or more. The CDR3 loop is CASSPSLFNYGYTF. The DNA of the CDR3 is TGCGCCAGCAGCCCCTCGTTGTTCAATTATGGCTACACCTTC. The chain uses TRBV5-1 and TRBJ1-2; D is unresolved. V shed 4 bases and J shed 5 bases, with 15 bases lying between them. CDR3 length: 14 residues. Germline values: CDR1 SGHRS, CDR2 YFSETQ.

The table lists this clonotype with many counts. This chain connects TRBV12-3 or TRBV12-4 to TRBJ2-1; 14 bases are shared with TRBD2. V was clipped by 4 bases and J by 3 bases; unmatched bases: 11. The CDR3 length is 19 residues. CDR3: CASSSGLAGGLPNYNEQFF. In DNA form, the CDR3 reads TGTGCCAGCAGTTCTGGACTAGCGGGGGGCCTACCGAACTACAATGAGCAGTTCTTC.

This clonotype was counted ten times or more. The V gene is TRBV24-1, the J gene TRBJ2-3; 11 positions agree with TRBD2. CDR1 and CDR2 (germline): KGHDR, SFDVKD. Unmatched junction bases numbered 17, after V lost 1 base and J lost 9 bases. The CDR3 loop spans 19 amino acids. This chain's CDR3 is CATSDLGLAGGPARGTQYF. In DNA form, the CDR3 reads TGTGCCACCAGTGATTTAGGGCTAGCGGGGGGTCCGGCTCGAGGGACGCAGTATTTT.

A word on this clonotype: A read error may explain this, as a much larger clone is one base away. The chain has TRBV19 and TRBJ2-1; D remains ambiguous. Trimming removed 3 bases at V and 9 bases at J, with 12 bases between. Germline V gene lookup returns CDR1 LNHDA and CDR2 SQIVND (reference sequence). The CDR3 length is 13 residues. In DNA form, the CDR3 reads TGTGCCAGTAGTATTGCGAGCCCCAGTGAGCAGTTCTTC. Translating gives CASSIASPSEQFF.

This clonotype has a count of ten or more. V is TRBV6-6 and J is TRBJ1-1; no reliable D call. Trimming pared 6 bases from V and 4 bases from J, leaving 12 bases between. This CDR3 contains 13 residues. From germline, CDR1 is MNHNY and CDR2 SVGAGI (reference sequence). CDR3 sequence reads: CASSLLEGTEAFF. Here the CDR3 DNA reads TGTGCCAGCAGCCTCTTGGAGGGCACTGAAGCTTTCTTT.

This clonotype was recorded many times. The V gene is TRBV7-4, the J gene TRBJ2-2; D is possibly TRBD1 (5 bases). There are 17 residues in the CDR3. Germline loops: CDR1 SGHVT, CDR2 SQSDAQ. V was cut by 2 bases and J by 6 bases, with 19 bases left in between. The CDR3 loop reads CASSLSLGHEFAGELFF. CDR3 nucleotide sequence: TGTGCCAGCAGCTTATCTCTAGGACACGAGTTCGCCGGGGAGCTGTTTTTT.

This chain connects TRBV3-1 to TRBJ1-4, with D possibly being TRBD1 (5 bases). V was clipped by 4 bases and J by 0 bases, with 6 bases between them. Germline-derived CDR1 and CDR2 are LGHDT and YNNKEL (reference sequence). The CDR3 runs 14 residues. DNA for the CDR3: TGTGCCAGCAGCCGGGACGCAACTAATGAAAAACTGTTTTTT. Translated, it gives CASSRDATNEKLFF.

This clonotype was counted ten times or more. The chain joins TRBV12-3 or TRBV12-4 to TRBJ2-1, with D possibly TRBD2 on 5 matching bases. Trimming stripped 6 bases from V and 6 bases from J, with 9 bases between. This CDR3 is built from 12 residues. CDR3 nucleotide sequence: TGTGCCAGCAGGAGAGAGGGCAATGAGCAGTTCTTC. Translation gives CASRREGNEQFF.

This chain uses TRBV6-6 with TRBJ2-3, with 12 positions matching TRBD2. Germline CDR1 and CDR2: MNHNY and SVGAGI (reference sequence). The CDR3 is 14 amino acids. V shed 5 bases, J shed 5 bases, and the junction held 2 bases outside the gene matches. The CDR3: CASSRGLAGDTQYF. In DNA, the CDR3 is TGTGCCAGCAGTAGGGGACTAGCGGGAGATACGCAGTATTTT.

This clonotype was observed at least ten times. The chain joins TRBV7-8 to TRBJ1-6; unclear D gene. Trimming cost V 2 bases and J 5 bases, with 25 bases left between them. The CDR3 runs 20 residues. Germline V gene sequence: CDR1 SGHVS, CDR2 FQNEAQ. CDR3 protein: CASSLYRFPTGVGDNSPLHF. The CDR3 nucleotides are TGTGCCAGCAGCTTATATAGGTTCCCAACTGGGGTGGGAGATAATTCACCCCTCCACTTT.

The sample holds many counts of this clonotype. This rearrangement joins TRBV2 to TRBJ1-1, with D perhaps TRBD1 (5 bases). Germline V gene lookup returns CDR1 SNHLY and CDR2 FYNNEI. The germline V and J ends were trimmed by 7 bases and 0 bases, with 9 bases remaining between them. The CDR3 has 13 residues. The CDR3 bases are TGTGCCAGCAATAAGGACATGAACACTGAAGCTTTCTTT. Amino acid sequence: CASNKDMNTEAFF.

This clonotype was seen at least ten times. This chain connects TRBV20-1 to TRBJ2-5; TRBD2 matches 9 bases. Germline V gene lookup returns CDR1 DFQATT and CDR2 SNEGSKA (reference sequence). V gave up 4 bases and J gave up 5 bases; unmatched junction bases: 14. The length of the CDR3 is 16 residues. In DNA form, the CDR3 reads TGCAGTGCTACCCCGTTGGTAGCGGGAGTCCGGGAGACCCAGTACTTC. Translated, it gives CSATPLVAGVRETQYF.

The V gene is TRBV10-3, the J gene TRBJ2-5, with D maybe TRBD1 (5 bases). There are 14 residues in the CDR3. The V gene's germline CDR1 is ENHRY and CDR2 SYGVKD. V was cut by 0 bases and J by 3 bases, with 8 bases left in between. CDR3: CAISESGREETQYF. The CDR3 DNA reads as TGTGCCATCAGTGAGTCCGGCAGGGAAGAGACCCAGTACTTC.

This clonotype showed up many times. The J gene is TRBJ2-1, the V gene TRBV20-1; possible D gene TRBD1, 5 bases. Trimming removed 0 bases at V and 0 bases at J, with 12 bases between. CDR3 length: 16 residues. Germline CDR1 DFQATT, CDR2 SNEGSKA (reference sequence). DNA for the CDR3: TGCAGTGCTAGAGAGGAGCGAGACAGCTCCTACAATGAGCAGTTCTTC. Translated, it gives CSAREERDSSYNEQFF.

This clonotype was seen only a few times. The chain links TRBV5-1 to TRBJ2-3; a weak D match, TRBD1 (5 bases). V dropped 0 bases and J dropped 2 bases, with 7 bases sitting between them. Germline loops: CDR1 SGHRS, CDR2 YFSETQ. CDR3 length: 14 residues. The CDR3 spells CASSLGQNTDTQYF. The CDR3 region has the DNA TGCGCCAGCAGCTTGGGACAGAACACAGATACGCAGTATTTT.

This clonotype was picked up a small number of times. CDR3 protein: CSARRGLAGIYEQYF. CDR3 DNA: TGCAGTGCTAGACGAGGACTAGCGGGTATCTACGAGCAGTACTTC. This rearrangement joins TRBV20-1 to TRBJ2-7; TRBD2 matches at 11 bases. The CDR3 length is 15 residues. Germline trimming cut 2 bases from V and 3 bases from J; bases unmatched to any gene: 6. The germline V gene has CDR1 DFQATT and CDR2 SNEGSKA (reference sequence).

This clonotype occurred many times. V gene TRBV29-1 combines with J gene TRBJ2-3; the D is unclear. V shed 7 bases and J shed 2 bases, with 10 bases lying between them. Germline values: CDR1 SQVTM, CDR2 ANQGSEA. This CDR3 comprises 12 residues. CDR3 sequence (DNA): TGCAGCGGATCGGGCTCCACAGATACGCAGTATTTT. Its protein product is CSGSGSTDTQYF.